Each of the 28 T cell receptor beta chains below was sequenced from the same sample in a study of cytomegalovirus exposure and HLA in healthy donors. Primers for the PCR totalled 60 Vbeta and 13 Jbeta. Repertoires were generated with immunoSEQ multiplex PCR, while TCRdb's copy carries only in-frame clones and drops some. This table has 120,000 or so clones, over 60% appearing once. The sequenced sample was PBMCs. Source of these receptors: a man aged 25-40 years in good health and CMV-seronegative.

V and J are TRBV7-9 and TRBJ2-5; the D gene is possibly TRBD1 (6 bases). Germline V gene sequence: CDR1 SEHNR, CDR2 FQNEAQ (reference sequence). Trimming left V 4 bases short and J 3 bases short, with 15 bases between. CDR3 length: 15 amino acids. The CDR3 DNA reads TGTGCCAGCAGCTCGGACAGACAGGCCGAAGAGACCCAGTACTTC. It codes for CASSSDRQAEETQYF.

On this clone itself: A junction end diverges from the germline sequence, so it may reflect a read error. V is TRBV5-1 and J is TRBJ2-1; TRBD1 might be the D (6 bases). The CDR3 is made up of 17 amino acids. Per the germline V gene, CDR1 is SGHRS and CDR2 is YFSETQ. In nucleotides, the CDR3 is TGCGCCAGCACCTTGGAGGCAACGGGACAAAATTACAATGAGCAGTTCTTC. Protein: CASTLEATGQNYNEQFF.

This clone was seen once. This chain connects TRBV4-1 to TRBJ2-7; 10 nucleotides agree with TRBD2. The CDR3 is made up of 16 amino acids. V gave up 0 bases and J gave up 0 bases; unmatched junction bases: 2. CDR1 MGHRA and CDR2 YSYEKL come from the germline V gene. The CDR3 reads CASSQDGTSASYEQYF. Written as DNA, the CDR3 is TGCGCCAGCAGCCAAGACGGGACTAGCGCCTCCTACGAGCAGTACTTC.

The chain has TRBV5-4 and TRBJ1-4, with D unresolved. Deletions cut 3 bases from V and 0 bases from J, with 9 bases between. Per germline, CDR1 SGHNT and CDR2 YYREEE (reference sequence). This CDR3 spans 15 amino acids. The CDR3 nucleotides are TGTGCCAGCAGCTACCAGTCCGCAACTAATGAAAAACTGTTTTTT. It yields the protein CASSYQSATNEKLFF.

The chain uses TRBV7-2 and TRBJ1-1, with TRBD1 matching 11 bases. CDR3 length: 16 residues. V lost 5 bases, J lost 4 bases, and 9 bases stayed unmatched. The V gene's germline CDR1 is SGHTA and CDR2 FQGNSA. The CDR3 loop reads CASSERTGGAGTEAFF. The DNA for the CDR3 is TGTGCCAGCAGCGAGCGGACAGGGGGCGCCGGCACTGAAGCTTTCTTT.

V is TRBV18 and J is TRBJ2-7; TRBD1 aligns across 11 bases. This CDR3 region has 16 residues. Germline lookup yields CDR1 KGHSH and CDR2 LQKENI. With 6 bases clipped from V and 2 bases from J, the junction kept 9 bases outside the gene matches. CDR3 sequence: CASSPRTGGTTYEQYF. For the CDR3, the DNA is TGTGCCAGCTCCCCCCGGACAGGGGGCACGACCTACGAGCAGTACTTC.

The chain couples TRBV5-5 to TRBJ1-5; 10 positions agree with TRBD1. This CDR3 comprises 16 residues. The germline V gene has CDR1 SGHKS and CDR2 YYEKEE (reference sequence). V was clipped by 3 bases and J by 4 bases; unmatched bases: 7. The chain's CDR3 is CASSYNRQGANQPQHF. CDR3 sequence (DNA): TGTGCCAGCAGCTATAATCGACAGGGGGCTAATCAGCCCCAGCATTTT.

The chain's CDR3 is CASSPYRGGTNEKLFF. Here the CDR3 DNA reads TGTGCCAGCAGTCCGTACAGGGGGGGAACTAATGAAAAACTGTTTTTT. The V and J genes are TRBV11-2 and TRBJ1-4; 8 nucleotides match TRBD1. V lost 6 bases to trimming and J lost 1 base; unmatched junction nucleotides: 7. Germline-derived CDR1 and CDR2 are SGHAT and FQNNGV. The length of the CDR3 is 16 residues.

The chain combines TRBV7-8 with TRBJ2-1; 9 nucleotides agree with TRBD1. The V gene end was trimmed by 6 bases and the J gene end by 7 bases; junction bases not matched to a gene: 10. The CDR3 contains 15 residues. From germline, CDR1 is SGHVS and CDR2 FQNEAQ. The CDR3 bases are TGTGCCAGCAGTTACGGACAGGGGCTAGGGAATGAGCAGTTCTTC. It is translated as CASSYGQGLGNEQFF. The full variable domain, in which reference TRBV7-8 and TRBJ2-1 provide the parts outside the CDR3, is GAGVSQSPRYKVAKRGQDVALRCDPISGHVSLFWYQQALGQGPEFLTYFQNEAQLDKSGLPSDRFFAERPEGSVSTLKIQRTQQEDSAVYLCASSYGQGLGNEQFFGPGTRLTVL.

This clone was picked up a small number of times. The rearrangement joins TRBV5-8 to TRBJ1-1, with TRBD1 matching over 7 bases. The germline V gene has CDR1 SGHTS and CDR2 YDEGEE. Trimming cost V 4 bases and J 6 bases; bases outside gene matches: 9. CDR3 length: 14 amino acids. The CDR3 region has the DNA TGTGCCAGCAGCCTGGACAGGTCTATCTCTGAAGCTTTCTTT. Residues: CASSLDRSISEAFF.

The V gene is TRBV5-4, the J gene TRBJ2-1; perhaps TRBD2 as D (5 bases). CDR3 length: 15 residues. Trimming pared 5 bases from V and 2 bases from J, leaving 14 bases between. The germline CDR1 and CDR2 sequences are SGHNT and YYREEE (reference sequence). CDR3 coding DNA: TGTGCCAGCAGTTCCCTTCCGAGGGCCTACAATGAGCAGTTCTTC. Its protein is CASSSLPRAYNEQFF.

The V gene is TRBV2, the J gene TRBJ2-7; 11 bases line up with TRBD1. The V segment lost 6 bases and the J segment 5 bases; nucleotides outside the gene matches: 12. CDR3 length: 16 amino acids. Germline V gene data show CDR1 as SNHLY and CDR2 as FYNNEI. CDR3 sequence (DNA): TGTGCCAGCAGGCCTTCGCGGACAGGGGGCGCCCACGAGCAGTACTTC. Its protein product is CASRPSRTGGAHEQYF.

The genes are TRBV4-2 and TRBJ1-4; D ambiguous. Germline V gene lookup returns CDR1 LGHNA and CDR2 YNFKEQ. The V end lost 5 bases, the J end lost 10 bases, and 11 bases lay between the germline ends. The CDR3 extends over 12 amino acids. The CDR3 reads CASSGREGKLFF. The CDR3 DNA reads TGTGCCAGCAGCGGCCGGGAGGGAAAACTGTTTTTT.

The rearrangement joins TRBV7-9 to TRBJ1-2; D is ambiguous. Germline CDR1 SEHNR, CDR2 FQNEAQ (reference sequence). V lost 8 bases and J 3 bases, leaving 13 bases between the germline ends. The CDR3 is made up of 13 amino acids. CDR3 bases: TGTGCCAGCGGAGCTTGGGTAGACTATGGCTACACCTTC. Translated, it gives CASGAWVDYGYTF.

CDR3 region: CASSLQRGRRDTQYF. Here the CDR3 DNA reads TGTGCCAGCAGTCTACAGCGGGGTCGTAGGGATACGCAGTATTTT. V and J are TRBV28 and TRBJ2-3; the match to TRBD2 covers 7 bases. J gave up 6 bases and V 5 bases, and 11 bases lay outside the gene matches. Germline CDR1 reads MDHEN; CDR2 reads SYDVKM. This CDR3 is built from 15 residues. Based on the CDR3 plus reference TRBV28 and TRBJ2-3, the full variable domain is DVKVTQSSRYLVKRTGEKVFLECVQDMDHENMFWYRQDPGLGLRLIYFSYDVKMKEKGDIPEGYSVSREKKERFSLILESASTNQTSMYLCASSLQRGRRDTQYFGPGTRLTVL.

The chain joins TRBV6-6 to TRBJ2-7; TRBD2 matches at 8 bases. Looked up from germline, CDR1 is MNHNY and CDR2 is SVGAGI (reference sequence). This CDR3 is built from 15 residues. Germline trimming cut 4 bases from V and 2 bases from J; bases unmatched to any gene: 7. CDR3 sequence: CASSSPGLEAYEQYF. CDR3 bases: TGTGCCAGCAGTTCCCCGGGACTAGAAGCCTACGAGCAGTACTTC.

The rearrangement uses TRBV9 and TRBJ2-5; D remains ambiguous. The CDR3 totals 15 residues. CDR1 is SGDLS, CDR2 YYNGEE, per germline. V dropped 4 bases and J dropped 2 bases, with 15 bases sitting between them. CDR3 nucleotide sequence: TGTGCCAGCAGCCCAACCACACTAAATCAAGAGACCCAGTACTTC. Its protein product is CASSPTTLNQETQYF.

The gene calls are TRBV7-6 and TRBJ1-3, with D hard to call. Trimming shortened V by 1 base and J by 0 bases, and 7 bases separated the two germline ends. The CDR3 is made up of 15 amino acids. Germline V gene sequence: CDR1 SGHVS, CDR2 FNYEAQ. CDR3 protein: CASSLGTNSGNTIYF. The DNA for the CDR3 is TGTGCCAGCAGCTTAGGCACTAACTCTGGAAACACCATATATTTT.

The CDR3 spells CAWSGDPGQGNEKLFF. The CDR3 nucleotides read TGTGCCTGGAGTGGGGATCCGGGACAGGGGAATGAAAAACTGTTTTTT. The chain links TRBV30 to TRBJ1-4; 10 bases are shared with TRBD1. With V trimmed by 1 base and J by 5 bases, 7 bases remained unmatched. The CDR3 length is 16 residues. Per the germline V gene, CDR1 is GTSNPN and CDR2 is SVGIG (reference sequence). The full variable domain, rest sourced from reference TRBV30 and TRBJ1-4, is SQTIHQWPATLVQPVGSPLSLECTVEGTSNPNLYWYRQAAGRGLQLLFYSVGIGQISSEVPQNLSASRPQDRQFILSSKKLLLSDSGFYLCAWSGDPGQGNEKLFFGSGTQLSVL.

J is TRBJ1-2 and V is TRBV7-8; TRBD1 is a possible D gene (6 bases). CDR3 length: 14 amino acids. V lost 5 bases and J lost 6, with 16 bases in between. Germline values: CDR1 SGHVS, CDR2 FQNEAQ. The CDR3 loop reads CASSVRGLVDGYTF. For the CDR3, the DNA is TGTGCCAGCAGCGTCAGGGGCCTCGTCGATGGCTACACCTTC.

Turning to this clone: Other DNA sequences from this sample encode an identical CDR3 as well. The gene calls are TRBV2 and TRBJ1-2; the D gene is possibly TRBD1 (6 bases). The CDR3 totals 13 residues. Germline V gene data show CDR1 as SNHLY and CDR2 as FYNNEI. V lost 6 bases, J lost 3 bases, and 11 bases lay in between. CDR3 amino acids: CASSAPGDYGYTF. The DNA of the CDR3 is TGTGCCAGCAGCGCCCCAGGGGACTATGGCTACACCTTC.

This sequence joins TRBV29-1 and TRBJ1-1; 8 bases line up with TRBD1. The CDR3 sequence is 14 residues long. The V segment lost 7 bases and the J segment 1 base; nucleotides outside the gene matches: 8. Germline values: CDR1 SQVTM, CDR2 ANQGSEA. The CDR3 coding sequence is TGCAGCGCCCGTACGGGGACAGGGAACACTGAAGCTTTCTTT. It specifies CSARTGTGNTEAFF.

This clone was counted once. The chain carries TRBV19 and TRBJ2-5; TRBD2 matches at 9 bases. Germline CDR1 is LNHDA and CDR2 is SQIVND (reference sequence). The CDR3 loop spans 16 amino acids. Trimming took 7 bases from V and 1 from J; bases not matched to a gene: 10. The CDR3 nucleotides are TGTGCCAGTACCCAGAGGAGCGGGAGGCTCCAAGAGACCCAGTACTTC. This sequence encodes CASTQRSGRLQETQYF.

This chain uses TRBV28 with TRBJ1-6; D ambiguous. The V end lost 9 bases, the J end lost 6 bases, and 12 bases lay between the germline ends. This CDR3 comprises 13 residues. CDR1 MDHEN and CDR2 SYDVKM come from the germline V gene. Written as DNA, the CDR3 is TGTGCCAGTCGCAGCGGGCCTAATTCACCCCTCCACTTT. Translating gives CASRSGPNSPLHF.

The chain carries TRBV4-1 and TRBJ2-5, with 10 bases lining up with TRBD2. The germline CDR1 and CDR2 sequences are MGHRA and YSYEKL. The V gene end was trimmed by 0 bases and the J gene end by 5 bases; junction bases not matched to a gene: 12. The length of the CDR3 is 18 residues. The CDR3 nucleotides are TGCGCCAGCAGCCAAGATAGGTCTAGCGGGAGTCTCTGGGAGACCCAGTACTTC. It specifies CASSQDRSSGSLWETQYF.

This clone was observed a handful of times. One end of the junction varies from germline; a read error may be responsible. This chain uses TRBV14 with TRBJ1-2, with D perhaps matching TRBD1 (5 bases). This CDR3 spans 15 amino acids. Germline CDR1 and CDR2: SGHDN and FVKESK. CDR3 nucleotides: TGTGCCAGCAGCCCAGGGAGAGGGAGGGACTATGGCTACCCCTTC. Translation: CASSPGRGRDYGYPF.

This sequence joins TRBV5-1 and TRBJ2-5, with 9 positions matching TRBD1. This CDR3 spans 17 amino acids. CDR1 SGHRS and CDR2 YFSETQ come from the germline V gene. V dropped 3 bases and J dropped 1; count of bases not matched to a gene: 10. CDR3 nucleotide sequence: TGCGCCAGCAGCTGGCCCGGGACAGGGTTTGTCCAAGAGACCCAGTACTTC. Its translation is CASSWPGTGFVQETQYF. The full variable domain, rest sourced from reference TRBV5-1 and TRBJ2-5, is KAGVTQTPRYLIKTRGQQVTLSCSPISGHRSVSWYQQTPGQGLQFLFEYFSETQRNKGNFPGRFSGRQFSNSRSEMNVSTLELGDSALYLCASSWPGTGFVQETQYFGPGTRLLVL.

Only a few counts were recorded for this clone. This chain links TRBV6-5 with TRBJ2-7; 9 positions agree with TRBD1. With 6 bases clipped from V and 5 bases from J, the junction kept 11 bases outside the gene matches. Germline lookup yields CDR1 MNHEY and CDR2 SVGAGI. CDR3 length: 15 amino acids. CDR3: CASRRTGTGTHEQYF. The CDR3 nucleotides are TGTGCCAGCAGACGTACCGGGACAGGGACCCACGAGCAGTACTTC.